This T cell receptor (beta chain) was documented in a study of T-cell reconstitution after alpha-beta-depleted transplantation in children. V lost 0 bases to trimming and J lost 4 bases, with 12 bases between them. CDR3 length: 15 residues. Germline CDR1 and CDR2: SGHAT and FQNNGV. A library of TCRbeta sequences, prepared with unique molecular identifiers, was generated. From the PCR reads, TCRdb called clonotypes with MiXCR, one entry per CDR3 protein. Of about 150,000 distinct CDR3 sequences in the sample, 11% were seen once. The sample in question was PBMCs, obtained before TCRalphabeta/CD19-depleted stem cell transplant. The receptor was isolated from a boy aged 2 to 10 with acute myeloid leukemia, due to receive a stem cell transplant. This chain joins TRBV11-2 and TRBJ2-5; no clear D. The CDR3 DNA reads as TGTGCCAGCAGCTTAGAGTCCGTAGCCGGAGAGACCCAGTACTTC. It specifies CASSLESVAGETQYF.